The 12 T cell receptor beta chains below come from one sample, sequenced in a study of cytomegalovirus exposure and HLA in healthy donors. Primers included in the PCR were 60 Vbeta and 13 Jbeta primers. This table comes from immunoSEQ multiplex PCR, and its TCRdb copy is limited to in-frame clones, with some not included. The table for this sample gives approximately 54,000 clones. The source material was PBMCs. The receptors stem from a woman between 35 and 50 years old in good health and CMV-seronegative.

This chain joins TRBV5-4 and TRBJ1-2; D is undetermined. The CDR3 loop spans 13 amino acids. The V gene's germline CDR1 is SGHNT and CDR2 YYREEE (reference sequence). Trimming left V 0 bases short and J 6 bases short, with 9 bases between. The CDR3 bases are TGTGCCAGCAGCTTGGACAGTAAGAATGGCTACACCTTC. It yields the protein CASSLDSKNGYTF.

The chain joins TRBV5-6 to TRBJ2-3; perhaps TRBD2 as D (5 bases). V lost 4 bases and J 0 bases, leaving 12 bases between the germline ends. Germline V gene data show CDR1 as SGHDT and CDR2 as YYEEEE. This CDR3 is 15 amino acids long. Here the CDR3 DNA reads TGTGCCAGCAGCCCCGGGGTGGGGAGCACAGATACGCAGTATTTT. This translates into CASSPGVGSTDTQYF.

This chain connects TRBV18 to TRBJ2-7; tentatively, D is TRBD2 (6 bases). V lost 3 bases, J lost 2 bases, and 14 bases lay in between. The CDR3 contains 15 residues. CDR1 and CDR2 (germline): KGHSH, LQKENI. Written as DNA, the CDR3 is TGTGCCAGCTCACCTAGGGCGGGGAGCGCCTACGAGCAGTACTTC. Its translation is CASSPRAGSAYEQYF.

The chain carries TRBV6-5 and TRBJ2-3; TRBD2 matches at 13 bases. Germline V gene sequence: CDR1 MNHEY, CDR2 SVGAGI. The CDR3 length is 15 residues. After removal of 8 bases from V and 6 bases from J, the junction contained 8 bases not matched to a gene. CDR3 in DNA: TGTGCCAGCGGAATGACTAGCGGGAGGTCGGATACGCAGTATTTT. Translated, it gives CASGMTSGRSDTQYF.

The chain uses TRBV28 and TRBJ1-2; no definite D call. The CDR3 is made up of 12 amino acids. Germline values: CDR1 MDHEN, CDR2 SYDVKM. V was pared by 2 bases and J by 4 bases, with 5 bases between. The DNA of the CDR3 is TGTGCCAGCAGTTTACCCGTCTATGGCTACACCTTC. It encodes CASSLPVYGYTF.

The chain recombines TRBV10-3 with TRBJ2-1; D might be TRBD1 (6 bases). The CDR3 runs to 14 residues. V was shortened by 2 bases and J by 5 bases, with 10 bases between the two germline ends. CDR1 is ENHRY and CDR2 is SYGVKD in the germline V gene. The CDR3 bases are TGTGCCATCAGTGAGATTGGACAGCACAATGAGCAGTTCTTC. Its translation is CAISEIGQHNEQFF.

The V call is TRBV18, the J call TRBJ1-1, with TRBD1 identical over 8 bases. CDR1 is KGHSH and CDR2 is LQKENI in the germline V gene. This CDR3 comprises 16 residues. V shed 2 bases and J 3 bases; nucleotides not matched to a gene: 8. The CDR3 loop reads CASSPWTGYEDTEAFF. DNA for the CDR3: TGTGCCAGCTCACCATGGACAGGGTATGAGGACACTGAAGCTTTCTTT.

The chain is built from TRBV7-2 and TRBJ1-6; D is unclear. The CDR3 loop spans 14 amino acids. The V end lost 2 bases, the J end lost 6 bases, and 8 bases lay between the germline ends. Germline lookup yields CDR1 SGHTA and CDR2 FQGNSA. The CDR3 is CASSLSSLNSPLHF. The CDR3 DNA sequence: TGTGCCAGCAGCTTATCTTCCCTTAATTCACCCCTCCACTTT.

This chain links TRBV18 with TRBJ1-4, with 8 bases matching TRBD1. The germline gives CDR1 KGHSH, CDR2 LQKENI. CDR3 length equals 16 residues. V shed 5 bases and J 1 base; nucleotides not matched to a gene: 6. DNA of the CDR3: TGTGCCAGCTCAACCGGACAGGGCTTAACTAATGAAAAACTGTTTTTT. This translates into CASSTGQGLTNEKLFF.

The chain recombines TRBV27 with TRBJ1-6, with D possibly matching TRBD1 (5 bases). The V end lost 7 bases, the J end lost 7 bases, and 20 bases lay between the germline ends. In germline, CDR1 is MNHEY, CDR2 SMNVEV (reference sequence). This CDR3 comprises 16 residues. The CDR3 spells CASTLDPRGLNSPLHF. For the CDR3, the DNA is TGTGCCAGCACTTTGGACCCACGGGGGTTGAATTCACCCCTCCACTTT.

The chain is built from TRBV5-1 and TRBJ2-1; 9 bases match TRBD1. The CDR3 runs 14 residues. Trimming removed 4 bases from V and 7 bases from J; junction bases left unmatched: 6. Germline lookup yields CDR1 SGHRS and CDR2 YFSETQ. The CDR3 here is CASSPGDRENEQFF. The CDR3 region has the DNA TGCGCCAGCAGCCCGGGGGACAGGGAGAATGAGCAGTTCTTC.

This chain joins TRBV18 and TRBJ2-2, with TRBD2 matching over 15 bases. The CDR3 length is 20 residues. Germline CDR1 KGHSH, CDR2 LQKENI. The V segment lost 3 bases and the J segment 0 bases; nucleotides outside the gene matches: 8. The CDR3 nucleotides are TGTGCCAGCTCACCCATACGGACTAGCGGGGGGGCCGCGAACACCGGGGAGCTGTTTTTT. Amino acids: CASSPIRTSGGAANTGELFF.